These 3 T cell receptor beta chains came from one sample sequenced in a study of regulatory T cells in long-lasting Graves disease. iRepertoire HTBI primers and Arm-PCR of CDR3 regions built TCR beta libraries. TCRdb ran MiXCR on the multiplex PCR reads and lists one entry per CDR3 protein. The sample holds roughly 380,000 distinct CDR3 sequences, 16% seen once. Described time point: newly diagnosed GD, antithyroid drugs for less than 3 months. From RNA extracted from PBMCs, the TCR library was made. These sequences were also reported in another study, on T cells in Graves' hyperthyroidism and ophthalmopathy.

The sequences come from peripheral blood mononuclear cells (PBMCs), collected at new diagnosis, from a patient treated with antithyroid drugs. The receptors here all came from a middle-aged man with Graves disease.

CDR3 amino acids: CASSLAGRSTDTQYF. The CDR3 DNA follows: TGTGCCAGCAGCTTAGCGGGGAGGAGCACAGATACGCAGTATTTT. This chain joins TRBV7-2 and TRBJ2-3; tentative D call: TRBD2 (6 bases). CDR1 and CDR2 (germline): SGHTA, FQGNSA. Trimming shortened V by 0 bases and J by 0 bases, and 7 bases separated the two germline ends. The CDR3 spans 15 residues.

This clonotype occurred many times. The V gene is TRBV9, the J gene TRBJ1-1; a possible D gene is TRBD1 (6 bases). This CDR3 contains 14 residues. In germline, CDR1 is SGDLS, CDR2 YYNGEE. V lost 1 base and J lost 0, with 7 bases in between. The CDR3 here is CASSVQGMNTEAFF. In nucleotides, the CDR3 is TGTGCCAGCAGCGTACAGGGGATGAACACTGAAGCTTTCTTT.

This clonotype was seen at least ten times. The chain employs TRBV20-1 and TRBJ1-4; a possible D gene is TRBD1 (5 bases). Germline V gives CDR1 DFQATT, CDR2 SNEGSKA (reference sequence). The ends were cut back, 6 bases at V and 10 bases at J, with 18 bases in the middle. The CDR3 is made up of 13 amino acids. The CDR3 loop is CSAQPGPAAKLFF. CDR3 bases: TGCAGTGCCCAACCGGGACCAGCAGCAAAACTGTTTTTT.